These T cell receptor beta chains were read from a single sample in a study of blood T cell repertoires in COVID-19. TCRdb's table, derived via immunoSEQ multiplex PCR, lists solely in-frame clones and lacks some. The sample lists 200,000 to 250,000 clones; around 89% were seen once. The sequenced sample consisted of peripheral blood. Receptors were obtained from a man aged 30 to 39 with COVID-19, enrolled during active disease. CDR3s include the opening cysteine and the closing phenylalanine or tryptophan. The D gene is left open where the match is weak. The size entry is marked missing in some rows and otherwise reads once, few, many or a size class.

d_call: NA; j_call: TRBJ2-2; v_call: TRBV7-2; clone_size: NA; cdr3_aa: CASSLFSEVTGELFF; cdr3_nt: TGTGCCAGCAGCTTATTCAGCGAGGTCACTGGGGAGCTGTTTTTT
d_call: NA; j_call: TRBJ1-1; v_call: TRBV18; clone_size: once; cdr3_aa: CASSILGSGAESAFF; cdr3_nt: TGTGCCAGCTCTATCCTAGGCTCAGGGGCAGAGTCTGCTTTCTTT
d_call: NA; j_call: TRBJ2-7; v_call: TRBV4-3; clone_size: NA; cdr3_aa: CASSLNRQAPYEQYF; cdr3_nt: TGCGCCAGCAGCCTAAATCGACAGGCGCCCTACGAGCAGTACTTC
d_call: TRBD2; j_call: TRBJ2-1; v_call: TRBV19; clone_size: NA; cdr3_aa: CASSIGLGLAIYNEQFF; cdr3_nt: TGTGCCAGTAGTATAGGGTTAGGACTAGCGATCTACAATGAGCAGTTCTTC
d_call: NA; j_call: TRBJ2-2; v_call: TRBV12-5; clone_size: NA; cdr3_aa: CASGLLPNTGELFF; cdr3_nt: TGTGCTAGTGGACTTTTACCGAACACCGGGGAGCTGTTTTTT
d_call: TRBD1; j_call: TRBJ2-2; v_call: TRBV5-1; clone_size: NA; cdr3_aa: CASSPDRGLGGELFF; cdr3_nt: TGCGCCAGCAGCCCCGACAGGGGGCTTGGCGGGGAGCTGTTTTTT
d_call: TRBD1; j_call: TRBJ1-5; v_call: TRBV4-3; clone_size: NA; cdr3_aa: CASSPGDSIAAGQPQHF; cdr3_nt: TGCGCCAGCAGCCCCGGGGACAGCATCGCCGCGGGTCAGCCCCAGCATTTT
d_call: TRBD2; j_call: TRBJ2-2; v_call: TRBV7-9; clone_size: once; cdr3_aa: CASSDTGTSGPNTGELFF; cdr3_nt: TGTGCCAGCAGCGACACCGGGACTAGCGGTCCGAACACCGGGGAGCTGTTTTTT
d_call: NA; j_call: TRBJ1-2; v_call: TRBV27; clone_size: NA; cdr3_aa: CASSLRQGFGYTF; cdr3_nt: TGTGCCAGCAGTTTACGGCAGGGCTTTGGCTACACCTTC
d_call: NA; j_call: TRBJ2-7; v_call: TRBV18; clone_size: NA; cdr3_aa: CASSPAAGGPYEQYF; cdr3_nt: TGTGCCAGCTCACCAGCGGCAGGGGGGCCCTACGAGCAGTACTTC
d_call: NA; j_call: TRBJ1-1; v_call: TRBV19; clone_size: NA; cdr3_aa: CASPPLGQPNTEAFF; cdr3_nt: TGTGCCAGTCCCCCTTTGGGGCAACCGAACACTGAAGCTTTCTTT
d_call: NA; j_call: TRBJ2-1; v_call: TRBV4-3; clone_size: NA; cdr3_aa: CASSQDRSGYFNEQFF; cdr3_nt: TGCGCCAGCAGCCAAGATCGCTCCGGGTACTTCAATGAGCAGTTCTTC
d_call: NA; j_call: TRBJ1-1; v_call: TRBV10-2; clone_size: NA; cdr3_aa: CASNPQGRTEAFF; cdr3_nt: TGCGCCAGCAACCCCCAGGGTCGCACTGAAGCTTTCTTT
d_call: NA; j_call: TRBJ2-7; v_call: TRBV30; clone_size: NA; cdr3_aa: CAWSVSTGIYEQYF; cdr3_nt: TGTGCCTGGAGTGTTTCAACAGGGATCTACGAGCAGTACTTC
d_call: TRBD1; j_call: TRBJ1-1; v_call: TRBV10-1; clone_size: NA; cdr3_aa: CASSELGQLDEAFF; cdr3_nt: TGCGCCAGCAGTGAGTTGGGACAGCTGGATGAAGCTTTCTTT
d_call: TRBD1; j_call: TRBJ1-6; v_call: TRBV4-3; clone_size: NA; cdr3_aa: CASSQDLAGGRPLHF; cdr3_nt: TGCGCCAGCAGCCAAGATCTGGCAGGGGGAAGGCCCCTCCACTTT
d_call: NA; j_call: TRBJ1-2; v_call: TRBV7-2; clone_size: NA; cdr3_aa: CASSFTVGAPDYGYTF; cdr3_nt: TGTGCCAGCAGCTTTACGGTGGGGGCCCCGGACTATGGCTACACCTTC
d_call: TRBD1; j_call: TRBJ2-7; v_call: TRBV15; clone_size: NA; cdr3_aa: CAAGTGGESYEQYF; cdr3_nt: TGTGCCGCTGGGACAGGGGGTGAGTCCTACGAGCAGTACTTC
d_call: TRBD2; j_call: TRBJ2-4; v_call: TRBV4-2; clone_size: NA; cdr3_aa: CASSQDPPTSGGSTKNIQYF; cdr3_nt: TGTGCCAGCAGCCAAGATCCCCCGACTAGCGGAGGAAGCACCAAAAACATTCAGTACTTC
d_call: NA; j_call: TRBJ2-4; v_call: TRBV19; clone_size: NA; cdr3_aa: CASSRRGQPPNIQYF; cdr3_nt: TGTGCCAGTAGTAGAAGAGGACAGCCTCCCAACATTCAGTACTTC
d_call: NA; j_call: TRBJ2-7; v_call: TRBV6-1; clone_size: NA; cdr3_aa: CASSEQGGYEQYF; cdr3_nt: TGTGCCAGCAGTGAACAGGGAGGCTACGAGCAGTACTTC
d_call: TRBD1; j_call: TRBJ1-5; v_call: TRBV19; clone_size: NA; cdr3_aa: CASSIGTGGFNQPQHF; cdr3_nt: TGTGCCAGTAGTATTGGGACAGGGGGCTTCAATCAGCCCCAGCATTTT
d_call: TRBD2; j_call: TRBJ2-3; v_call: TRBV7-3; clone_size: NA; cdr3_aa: CASSLTSGSSGDTQYF; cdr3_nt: TGTGCCAGCAGCTTGACTAGCGGGAGTTCCGGAGATACGCAGTATTTT
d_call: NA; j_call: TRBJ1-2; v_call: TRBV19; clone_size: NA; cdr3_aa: CASSSLDRYGYTF; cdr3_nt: TGTGCCAGTAGTAGCCTGGACAGATATGGCTACACCTTC
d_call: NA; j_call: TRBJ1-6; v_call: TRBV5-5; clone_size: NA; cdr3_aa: CASSLGVMGSPLHF; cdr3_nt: TGTGCCAGCAGCTTAGGAGTGATGGGTTCACCCCTCCACTTT
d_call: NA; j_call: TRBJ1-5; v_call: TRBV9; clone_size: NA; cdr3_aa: CASSGNINQPQHF; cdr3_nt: TGTGCCAGCAGCGGCAACATCAATCAGCCCCAGCATTTT
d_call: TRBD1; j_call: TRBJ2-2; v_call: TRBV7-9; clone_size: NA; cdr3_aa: CASSFAPDRSGELFF; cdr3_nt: TGTGCCAGCAGCTTTGCCCCGGACAGGTCGGGGGAGCTGTTTTTT
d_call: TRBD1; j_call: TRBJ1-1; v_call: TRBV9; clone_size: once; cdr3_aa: CASSAGTGRRGNTEAFF; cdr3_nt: TGTGCCAGCAGCGCCGGGACAGGGCGTCGGGGGAACACTGAAGCTTTCTTT
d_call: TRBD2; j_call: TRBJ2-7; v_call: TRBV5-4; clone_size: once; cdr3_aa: CASSLRRGTSFPYEQYF; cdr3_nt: TGTGCCAGCAGCTTAAGGAGGGGGACTAGCTTTCCCTACGAGCAGTACTTC
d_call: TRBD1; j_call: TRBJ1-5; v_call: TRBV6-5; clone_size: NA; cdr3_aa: CASSWTGVNQPQHF; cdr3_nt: TGTGCCAGCAGTTGGACAGGAGTCAATCAGCCCCAGCATTTT
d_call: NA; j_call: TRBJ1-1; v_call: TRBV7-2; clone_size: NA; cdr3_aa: CASRIWGGSTEAFF; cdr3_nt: TGTGCCAGCAGGATATGGGGGGGTAGCACTGAAGCTTTCTTT
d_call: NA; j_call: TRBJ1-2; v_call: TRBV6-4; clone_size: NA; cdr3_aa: CASSDSGRYGYTF; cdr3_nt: TGTGCCAGCAGTGACAGTGGCCGCTATGGCTACACCTTC
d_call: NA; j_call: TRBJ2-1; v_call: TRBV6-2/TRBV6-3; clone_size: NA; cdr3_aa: CASNPGVYNEQFF; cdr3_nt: TGTGCCAGCAACCCAGGGGTATACAATGAGCAGTTCTTC
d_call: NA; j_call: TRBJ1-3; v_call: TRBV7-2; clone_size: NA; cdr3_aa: CASSLVHGSGNTIYF; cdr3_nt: TGTGCCAGCAGCTTAGTGCACGGCTCTGGAAACACCATATATTTT
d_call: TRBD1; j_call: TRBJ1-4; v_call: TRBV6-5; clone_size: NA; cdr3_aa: CASGDSSATNEKLFF; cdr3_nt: TGTGCCAGTGGGGACAGTTCCGCAACTAATGAAAAACTGTTTTTT
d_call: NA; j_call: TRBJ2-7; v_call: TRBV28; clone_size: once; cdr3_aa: CASSSQDVLYEQYF; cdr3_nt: TGTGCCAGCAGTTCTCAGGATGTACTCTACGAGCAGTACTTC
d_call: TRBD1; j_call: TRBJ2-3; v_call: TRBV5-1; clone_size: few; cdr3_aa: CASSFGQGFRDTQYF; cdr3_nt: TGCGCCAGCAGCTTCGGACAGGGTTTCAGAGATACGCAGTATTTT
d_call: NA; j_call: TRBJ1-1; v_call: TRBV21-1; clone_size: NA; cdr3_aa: CASSTRTGRGNTEAFF; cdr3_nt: TGTGCCAGCAGCACGCGGACAGGCCGAGGTAACACTGAAGCTTTCTTT
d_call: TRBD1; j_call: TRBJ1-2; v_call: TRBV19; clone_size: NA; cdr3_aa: CASSLTGQGAVGYTF; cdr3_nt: TGTGCCAGTAGTCTAACCGGACAGGGGGCAGTTGGCTACACCTTC
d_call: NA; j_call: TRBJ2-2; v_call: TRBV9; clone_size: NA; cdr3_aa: CASSVGQGINTGELFF; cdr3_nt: TGTGCCAGCAGCGTAGGGCAGGGGATTAACACCGGGGAGCTGTTTTTT
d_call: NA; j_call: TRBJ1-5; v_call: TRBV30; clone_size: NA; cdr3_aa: CASSQHSADQPQHF; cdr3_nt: TGTGCCAGCAGCCAGCATTCCGCGGATCAGCCCCAGCATTTT
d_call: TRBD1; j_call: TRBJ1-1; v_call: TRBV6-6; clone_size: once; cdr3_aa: CASRGGQKVEAFF; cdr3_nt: TGTGCCAGCAGAGGGGGACAGAAAGTTGAAGCTTTCTTT
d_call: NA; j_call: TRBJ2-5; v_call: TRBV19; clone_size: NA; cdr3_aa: CASSRSSGQGVVQYF; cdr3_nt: TGTGCCAGTAGCCGCTCCTCCGGCCAAGGAGTGGTCCAGTACTTC
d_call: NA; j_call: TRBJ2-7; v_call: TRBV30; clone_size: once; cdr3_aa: CAWSVGLGNKYEQYF; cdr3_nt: TGTGCCTGGAGTGTAGGTCTCGGGAATAAATACGAGCAGTACTTC
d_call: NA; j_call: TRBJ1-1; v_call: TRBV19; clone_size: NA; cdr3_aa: CASTRWGTDTEAFF; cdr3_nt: TGTGCCAGTACCAGATGGGGCACCGACACTGAAGCTTTCTTT
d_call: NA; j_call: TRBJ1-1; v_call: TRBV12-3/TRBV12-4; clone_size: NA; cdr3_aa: CASSLRGHTEAFF; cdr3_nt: TGTGCCAGCAGTTTGAGAGGGCACACTGAAGCTTTCTTT